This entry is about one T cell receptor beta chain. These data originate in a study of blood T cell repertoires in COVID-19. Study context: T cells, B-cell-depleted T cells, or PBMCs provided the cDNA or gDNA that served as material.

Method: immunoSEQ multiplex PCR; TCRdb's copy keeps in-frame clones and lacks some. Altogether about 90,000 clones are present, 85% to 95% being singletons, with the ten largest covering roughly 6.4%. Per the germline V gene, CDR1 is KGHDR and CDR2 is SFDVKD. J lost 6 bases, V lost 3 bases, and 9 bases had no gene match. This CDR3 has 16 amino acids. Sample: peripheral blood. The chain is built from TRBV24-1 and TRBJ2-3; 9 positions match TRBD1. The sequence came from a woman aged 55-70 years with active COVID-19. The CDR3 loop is CATSDPIGTGSDTQYF. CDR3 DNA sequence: TGTGCCACCAGTGATCCGATCGGGACAGGGTCTGATACGCAGTATTTT.